This T cell receptor beta chain was found in a study of shared clonotypes between healthy human individuals. Study results and caveats: The represented genetic and exposure-history diversity was limited by the small number of donors.

Original methodology: ImmunoSEQ output held junction-only sequences without quality scores, so filtering differed. The repertoire was sequenced with immunoSEQ multiplex PCR; TCRdb's copy has only in-frame clones and lacks some. The V and J calls and the clone size are those of that table, but D and trimming were determined from the DNA. The sample includes 750,000 to 1,000,000 clones, approximately 92% seen only once; the top ten take under 30%. CDR1 and CDR2 (germline): MNHEY, SMNVEV (reference sequence). The CDR3 contains 16 residues. With 5 bases removed from V and 3 bases from J, the gap between germline ends came to 20 bases. Notes on this clone: Its antigen is currently unknown.

Terminally differentiated effector memory CD45RA+ cells were excluded from the naive CD8 cells, which were CD45RO-negative and positively selected for CCR7. Donors were Caucasian adults residing in Nashville, Tennessee, USA. What was sequenced was naive CD8+ T cells sorted from blood. The clonotype comes from a man aged 25 to 40 in good health. V gene TRBV27 combines with J gene TRBJ2-7, with D maybe TRBD2 (6 bases). The CDR3 sequence: CASSPLGQGGVYEQYF. Written as DNA, the CDR3 is TGTGCCAGCAGTCCGCTAGGGCAAGGCGGGGTCTACGAGCAGTACTTC.